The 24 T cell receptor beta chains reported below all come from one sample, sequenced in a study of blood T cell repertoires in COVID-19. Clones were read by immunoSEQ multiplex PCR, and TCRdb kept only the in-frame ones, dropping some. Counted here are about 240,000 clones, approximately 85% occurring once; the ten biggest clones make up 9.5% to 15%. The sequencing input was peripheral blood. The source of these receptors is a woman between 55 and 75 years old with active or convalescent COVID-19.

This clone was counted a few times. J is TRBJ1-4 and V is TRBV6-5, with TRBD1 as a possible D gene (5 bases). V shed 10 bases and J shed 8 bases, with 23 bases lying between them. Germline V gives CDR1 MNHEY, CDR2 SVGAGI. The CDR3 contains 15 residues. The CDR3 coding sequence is TGTGCCACCAGCCCCCACAGGACCCATACCGAAAAACTGTTTTTT. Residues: CATSPHRTHTEKLFF.

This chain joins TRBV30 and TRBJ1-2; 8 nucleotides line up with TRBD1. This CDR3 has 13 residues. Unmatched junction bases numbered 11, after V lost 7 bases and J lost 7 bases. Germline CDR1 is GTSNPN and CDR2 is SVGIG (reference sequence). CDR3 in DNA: TGTGCCTCCTACAGGGGGAGGGCGGGTGGCTACACCTTC. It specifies CASYRGRAGGYTF.

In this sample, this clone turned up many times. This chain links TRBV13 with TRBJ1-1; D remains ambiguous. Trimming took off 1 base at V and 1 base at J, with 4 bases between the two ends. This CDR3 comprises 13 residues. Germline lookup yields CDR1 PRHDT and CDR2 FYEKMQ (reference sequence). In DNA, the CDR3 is TGTGCCAGCAGCTTAGACACGAACACTGAAGCTTTCTTT. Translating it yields CASSLDTNTEAFF.

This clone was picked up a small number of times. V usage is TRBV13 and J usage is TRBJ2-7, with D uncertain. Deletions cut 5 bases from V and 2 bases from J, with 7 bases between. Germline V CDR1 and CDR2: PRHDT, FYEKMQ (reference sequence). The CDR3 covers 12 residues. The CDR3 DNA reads TGTGCCAGCAGCCCCTCCGCCTACGAGCAGTACTTC. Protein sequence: CASSPSAYEQYF.

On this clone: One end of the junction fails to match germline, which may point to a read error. The CDR3 is CASRLGTGDTEAFF. As DNA, the CDR3 is TGCGCCAGCAGGTTGGGGACTGGGGACACTGAAGCTTTCTTT. J is TRBJ1-1 and V is TRBV5-1; TRBD1 might be the D (5 bases). CDR3 size: 14 residues. CDR1 is SGHRS and CDR2 is YFSETQ in the germline V gene.

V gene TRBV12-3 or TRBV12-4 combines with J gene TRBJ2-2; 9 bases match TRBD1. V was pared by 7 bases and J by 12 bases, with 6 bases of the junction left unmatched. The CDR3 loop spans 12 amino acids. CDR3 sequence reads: CASTPGTGKLFF. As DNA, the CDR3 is TGTGCCAGCACCCCTGGGACAGGGAAGCTGTTTTTT.

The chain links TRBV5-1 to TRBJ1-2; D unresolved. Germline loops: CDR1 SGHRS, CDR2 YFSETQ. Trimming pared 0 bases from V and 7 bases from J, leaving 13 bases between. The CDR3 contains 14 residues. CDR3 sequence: CASSLAATPGGYTF. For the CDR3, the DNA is TGCGCCAGCAGCTTGGCCGCTACCCCAGGTGGCTACACCTTC.

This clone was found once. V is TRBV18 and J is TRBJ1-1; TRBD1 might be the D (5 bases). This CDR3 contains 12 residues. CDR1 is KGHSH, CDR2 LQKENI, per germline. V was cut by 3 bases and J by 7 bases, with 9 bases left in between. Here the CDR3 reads CASSPATVEAFF. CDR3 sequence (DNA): TGTGCCAGCTCACCTGCGACAGTTGAAGCTTTCTTT.

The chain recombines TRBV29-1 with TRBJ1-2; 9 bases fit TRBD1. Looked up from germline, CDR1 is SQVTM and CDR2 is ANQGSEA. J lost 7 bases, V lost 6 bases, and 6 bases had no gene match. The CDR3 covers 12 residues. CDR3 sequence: CSVETGGSGYTF. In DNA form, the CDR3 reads TGCAGCGTGGAGACAGGGGGGTCTGGCTACACCTTC.

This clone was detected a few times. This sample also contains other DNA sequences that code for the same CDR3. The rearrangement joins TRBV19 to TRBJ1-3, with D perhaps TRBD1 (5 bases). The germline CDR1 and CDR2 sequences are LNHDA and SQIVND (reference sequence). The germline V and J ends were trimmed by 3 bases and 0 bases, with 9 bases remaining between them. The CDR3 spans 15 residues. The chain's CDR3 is CASSIQGSSGNTIYF. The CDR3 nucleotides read TGTGCCAGTAGTATCCAGGGCTCCTCTGGAAACACCATATATTTT.

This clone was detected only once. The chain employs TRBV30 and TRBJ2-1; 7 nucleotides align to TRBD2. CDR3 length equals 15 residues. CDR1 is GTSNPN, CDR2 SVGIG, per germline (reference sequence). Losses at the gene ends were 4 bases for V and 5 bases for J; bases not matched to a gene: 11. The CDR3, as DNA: TGTGCCTGGACCTTCCTCCTAGCGGACGACAATGAGCAGTTCTTC. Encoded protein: CAWTFLLADDNEQFF.

The DNA for the CDR3 is TGCGCCAGCAGCCCACAGTCGGCAGGGGAAGCCCAAGAGACCCAGTACTTC. It encodes CASSPQSAGEAQETQYF. The chain uses TRBV5-1 and TRBJ2-5; D might be TRBD1 (6 bases). There are 17 residues in the CDR3. V dropped 4 bases and J dropped 1 base, with 20 bases sitting between them. Per the germline V gene, CDR1 is SGHRS and CDR2 is YFSETQ.

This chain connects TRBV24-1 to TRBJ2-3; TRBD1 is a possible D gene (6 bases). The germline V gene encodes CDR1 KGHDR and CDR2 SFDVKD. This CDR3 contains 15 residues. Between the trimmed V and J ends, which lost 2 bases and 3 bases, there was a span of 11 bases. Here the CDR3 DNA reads TGTGCCACCAGTGATTCGGTTACAGGGACAGATACGCAGTATTTT. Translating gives CATSDSVTGTDTQYF.

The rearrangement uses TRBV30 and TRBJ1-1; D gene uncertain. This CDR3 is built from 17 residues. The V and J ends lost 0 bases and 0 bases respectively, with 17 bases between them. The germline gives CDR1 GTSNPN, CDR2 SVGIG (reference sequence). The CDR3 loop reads CAWSVLNSFSVNTEAFF. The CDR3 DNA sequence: TGTGCCTGGAGTGTACTTAATTCGTTTTCCGTGAACACTGAAGCTTTCTTT. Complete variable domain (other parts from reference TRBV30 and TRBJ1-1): SQTIHQWPATLVQPVGSPLSLECTVEGTSNPNLYWYRQAAGRGLQLLFYSVGIGQISSEVPQNLSASRPQDRQFILSSKKLLLSDSGFYLCAWSVLNSFSVNTEAFFGQGTRLTVV.

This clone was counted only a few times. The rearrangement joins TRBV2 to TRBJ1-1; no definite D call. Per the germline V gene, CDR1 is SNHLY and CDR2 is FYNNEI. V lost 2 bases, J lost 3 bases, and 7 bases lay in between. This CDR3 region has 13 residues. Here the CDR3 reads CASSEYRHTEAFF. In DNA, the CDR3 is TGTGCCAGCAGTGAATACAGACACACTGAAGCTTTCTTT.

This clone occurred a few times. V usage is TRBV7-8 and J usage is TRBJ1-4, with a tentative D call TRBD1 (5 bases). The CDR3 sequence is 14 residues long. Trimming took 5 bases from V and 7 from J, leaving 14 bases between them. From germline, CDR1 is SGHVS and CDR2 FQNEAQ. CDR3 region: CASSRVGGGEKLFF. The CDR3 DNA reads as TGTGCCAGCAGCCGAGTGGGGGGGGGTGAAAAACTGTTTTTT.

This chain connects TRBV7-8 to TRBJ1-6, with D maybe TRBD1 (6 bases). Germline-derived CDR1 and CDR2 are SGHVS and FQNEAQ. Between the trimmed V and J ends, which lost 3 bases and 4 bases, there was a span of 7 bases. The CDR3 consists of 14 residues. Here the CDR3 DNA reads TGTGCCAGCAGCTTCGACAGGTATAATTCACCCCTCCACTTT. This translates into CASSFDRYNSPLHF.

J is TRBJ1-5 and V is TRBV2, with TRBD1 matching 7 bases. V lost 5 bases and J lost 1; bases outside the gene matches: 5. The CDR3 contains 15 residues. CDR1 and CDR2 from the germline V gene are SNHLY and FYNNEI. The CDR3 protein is CASSKQGSSNQPQHF. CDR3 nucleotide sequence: TGTGCCAGCAGTAAACAGGGGTCGAGCAATCAGCCCCAGCATTTT.

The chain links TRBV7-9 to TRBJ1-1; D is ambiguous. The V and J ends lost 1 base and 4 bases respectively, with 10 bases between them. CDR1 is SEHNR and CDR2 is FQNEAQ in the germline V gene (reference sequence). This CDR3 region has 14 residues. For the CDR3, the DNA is TGTGCCAGCAGCTTAGAAGTTTTCGGCACTGAAGCTTTCTTT. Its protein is CASSLEVFGTEAFF.

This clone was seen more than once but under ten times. CDR3 loop: CASSPVAGAFTPNEQFF. CDR3 DNA sequence: TGTGCCAGCAGCCCCGTAGCGGGGGCCTTTACACCCAATGAGCAGTTCTTC. The chain couples TRBV9 to TRBJ2-1; TRBD2 agrees at 9 bases. With 4 bases clipped from V and 6 bases from J, the junction kept 14 bases outside the gene matches. Germline loops: CDR1 SGDLS, CDR2 YYNGEE. This CDR3 has 17 residues. The whole variable domain, filled in from reference TRBV9 and TRBJ2-1, reads DSGVTQTPKHLITATGQRVTLRCSPRSGDLSVYWYQQSLDQGLQFLIQYYNGEERAKGNILERFSAQQFPDLHSELNLSSLELGDSALYFCASSPVAGAFTPNEQFFGPGTRLTVL.

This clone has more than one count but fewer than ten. The CDR3 protein is CASSHPRGLYGYTF. DNA for the CDR3: TGCGCCAGCAGCCACCCCAGGGGCCTTTATGGCTACACCTTC. This rearrangement joins TRBV4-1 to TRBJ1-2, with a tentative D call TRBD1 (6 bases). The CDR3 runs to 14 residues. V gave up 3 bases and J gave up 5 bases, with 13 bases separating them. Per germline, CDR1 MGHRA and CDR2 YSYEKL.

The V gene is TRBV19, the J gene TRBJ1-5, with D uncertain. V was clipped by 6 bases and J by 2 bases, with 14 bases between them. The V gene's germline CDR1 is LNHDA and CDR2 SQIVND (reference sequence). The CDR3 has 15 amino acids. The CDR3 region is CASRTGWGGNQPQHF. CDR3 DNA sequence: TGTGCCAGTAGGACGGGCTGGGGAGGCAATCAGCCCCAGCATTTT. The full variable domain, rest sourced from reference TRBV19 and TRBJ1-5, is DGGITQSPKYLFRKEGQNVTLSCEQNLNHDAMYWYRQDPGQGLRLIYYSQIVNDFQKGDIAEGYSVSREKKESFPLTVTSAQKNPTAFYLCASRTGWGGNQPQHFGDGTRLSIL.

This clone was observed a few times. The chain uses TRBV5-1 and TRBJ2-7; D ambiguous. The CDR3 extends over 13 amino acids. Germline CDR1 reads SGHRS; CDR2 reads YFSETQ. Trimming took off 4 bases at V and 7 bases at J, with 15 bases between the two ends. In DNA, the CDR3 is TGCGCCAGCAGCCCCCGTGGCCCCTGGGAGCAGTACTTC. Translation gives CASSPRGPWEQYF.

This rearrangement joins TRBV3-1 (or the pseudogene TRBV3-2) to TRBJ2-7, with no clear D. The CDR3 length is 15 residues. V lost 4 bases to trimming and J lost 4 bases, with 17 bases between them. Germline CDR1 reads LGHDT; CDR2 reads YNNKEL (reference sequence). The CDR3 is CASSLTGWSPYEQYF. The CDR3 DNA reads TGTGCCAGCAGCCTGACCGGGTGGAGTCCTTACGAGCAGTACTTC.